This T cell receptor beta chain was captured in a study of monozygotic twins with inflammatory bowel disease. A remark on this clonotype: No antigen is known for it.

Addition of UMIs with a 6-nucleotide sample barcode was achieved by template switching. TCRdb reprocessed the 5' RACE reads, keeping one entry per CDR3 protein, no DNA. This sample contains about 43,000 distinct CDR3 sequences. General study results and limits: Neither one strong signal nor one clonotype associated with IBD was supported. Repertoire similarity did not differ between concordant and discordant twins, perhaps due to limited power. Healthy co-twins had higher TCRbeta inverse Simpson diversity than their IBD twins.

The origin of this receptor is a human donor with ulcerative colitis or Crohn's disease, or a healthy co-twin of an affected twin (not recorded which). The material sequenced was blood.

The CDR3 reads CASSSGQGANTGELFF. This chain joins TRBV13 and TRBJ2-2; TCRdb designates TRBD1, a call that cannot be tested without DNA. Germline V lookup: CDR1 PRHDT, CDR2 FYEKMQ (reference sequence). CDR3 length equals 16 residues.